The sequence of this T cell receptor beta chain was determined in a study of T cell repertoires in cytomegalovirus infection. The wider study: Public TCR beta signatures were indicative of both CMV infection and a matching HLA type. Overall study findings and caveats: There were HLA-C-restricted CMV-specific TCR beta clonotypes dominating the ex vivo response.

Germline lookup yields CDR1 LGHDT and CDR2 YNNKEL (reference sequence). This CDR3 has 16 amino acids. After removal of 1 base from V and 6 bases from J, the junction contained 7 bases not matched to a gene. In TCRdb, the reads were re-called with MiXCR into one record per CDR3 protein. The data hold over 100,000 distinct CDR3 sequences, with 25% to 30% observed a single time. With respect to this clonotype: Antigen: not known.

The clonotype comes from a human donor in good health (CMV status not recorded). Some clones in this sample may be carry-over from other donors' samples. The starting material was CD8+ T cells from cultured PBMCs, obtained from culture after CMV antigen stimulation. The V call is TRBV3-1, the J call TRBJ2-1, with 9 bases fitting TRBD1. Here the CDR3 reads CASSQALGTGFNEQFF. The DNA for the CDR3 is TGTGCCAGCAGCCAAGCCCTGGGGACAGGGTTCAATGAGCAGTTCTTC.